Below are 17 T cell receptor beta chains sequenced from a single sample in a study of cytomegalovirus exposure and HLA in healthy donors. Primers for the PCR totalled 60 Vbeta and 13 Jbeta. Profiling relied on immunoSEQ multiplex PCR, and the TCRdb table lists in-frame clones only, not all of them. This sample has fewer than 250,000 clones, with around 73% found just once. What was sequenced was PBMCs. The receptors were gathered from a male donor in good health and CMV-seronegative.

This rearrangement joins TRBV9 to TRBJ2-1, with TRBD2 matching over 9 bases. V dropped 3 bases and J dropped 5; count of bases not matched to a gene: 6. The CDR3 totals 15 residues. Per germline, CDR1 SGDLS and CDR2 YYNGEE. For the CDR3, the DNA is TGTGCCAGCAGCGGCGGGACTAGCAGGAACAATGAGCAGTTCTTC. Translation: CASSGGTSRNNEQFF.

In the case of this clone: One end of the junction does not line up with germline, which may come from a read error. The V call is TRBV7-9, the J call TRBJ2-7, with 7 bases identical to TRBD1. The germline CDR1 and CDR2 sequences are SEHNR and FQNEAQ (reference sequence). The CDR3 is made up of 16 amino acids. The CDR3 DNA sequence: TGTTCCAGCAGCTTAGGGGCAGGGGGTCAGTCCTACGAGCAGTACTTC. Its protein is CSSSLGAGGQSYEQYF.

The genes are TRBV5-1 and TRBJ2-3; D uncertain. The CDR3 covers 14 residues. Germline V gene lookup returns CDR1 SGHRS and CDR2 YFSETQ. The V and J ends lost 1 base and 0 bases respectively, with 6 bases between them. The CDR3 here is CASSLRASTDTQYF. For the CDR3, the DNA is TGCGCCAGCAGCTTGCGAGCAAGCACAGATACGCAGTATTTT.

The chain couples TRBV10-1 to TRBJ2-7; the match to TRBD1 covers 8 bases. With V trimmed by 5 bases and J by 2 bases, 8 bases remained unmatched. The CDR3 sequence is 15 residues long. Germline CDR1 is WNHNN and CDR2 is SYGVQD (reference sequence). CDR3 loop: CASSSTGTGAYEQYF. The CDR3 DNA sequence: TGCGCCAGCAGTTCTACCGGGACAGGTGCCTACGAGCAGTACTTC.

V and J are TRBV1 and TRBJ1-4; the table's D call, TRBD1, has no DNA check behind it. TRBV1 is assigned pseudogene status. CDR3 length: 14 residues. The CDR3 here is CTSSQAGCQEKLFF. The CDR3 nucleotides read TGCACCAGCAGCCAAGCAGGGTGTCAGGAAAAACTGTTTTTT.

This clone was detected a few times. The chain recombines TRBV4-2 with TRBJ2-7; tentative D call: TRBD2 (5 bases). V lost 1 base to trimming and J lost 0 bases, with 10 bases between them. The CDR3 has 15 amino acids. Per germline, CDR1 LGHNA and CDR2 YNFKEQ. For the CDR3, the DNA is TGTGCCAGCAGCCAAGGGTTAGCGAGCTCCTACGAGCAGTACTTC. This gives the protein CASSQGLASSYEQYF.

The genes are TRBV7-2 and TRBJ2-5, with 7 bases that match TRBD2. The DNA end lines up better with TRBJ2-7; the J call may be wrong. CDR1 is SGHTA, CDR2 FQGNSA, per germline. There are 14 residues in the CDR3. This CDR3 is CASSLGTTDPEQYF. The CDR3 DNA reads as TGTGCCAGCAGCCTCGGGACTACCGATCCCGAGCAGTACTTC.

This clone was counted a single time. The chain couples TRBV5-1 to TRBJ2-2; 9 nucleotides line up with TRBD1. Trimming removed 1 base from V and 0 bases from J; junction bases left unmatched: 13. Germline CDR1 reads SGHRS; CDR2 reads YFSETQ. The CDR3 runs 20 residues. The CDR3 region has the DNA TGCGCCAGCAGCTTGTTGTTGACAGGGGGACCCCGATCGAACACCGGGGAGCTGTTTTTT. Protein product: CASSLLLTGGPRSNTGELFF.

This rearrangement joins TRBV29-1 to TRBJ1-3; D perhaps matches TRBD1 (6 bases). The germline V gene has CDR1 SQVTM and CDR2 ANQGSEA. The CDR3 loop spans 12 amino acids. The ends were cut back, 6 bases at V and 0 bases at J, with 6 bases in the middle. DNA of the CDR3: TGCAGCGTACAGGGCTCTGGAAACACCATATATTTT. Translated, it gives CSVQGSGNTIYF. The variable domain in full, completed from reference TRBV29-1 and TRBJ1-3, reads SAVISQKPSRDICQRGTSLTIQCQVDSQVTMMFWYRQQPGQSLTLIATANQGSEATYESGFVIDKFPISRPNLTFSTLTVSNMSPEDSSIYLCSVQGSGNTIYFGEGSWLTVV.

This clone was picked up a small number of times. V usage is TRBV10-3 and J usage is TRBJ2-2; 8 positions match TRBD1. The CDR3 runs to 14 residues. V trimming: 5 bases; J trimming: 7 bases; junction bases outside the gene matches: 6. Germline CDR1 and CDR2: ENHRY and SYGVKD. CDR3 DNA: TGTGCCATCAGTTTCGACAGGGGCATCGGGGAGCTGTTTTTT. Its protein is CAISFDRGIGELFF.

The chain is built from TRBV5-1 and TRBJ1-3; TRBD1 might be the D (6 bases). Germline CDR1 SGHRS, CDR2 YFSETQ. This CDR3 has 15 amino acids. The V end was cut by 2 bases, the J end by 2 bases, with 11 bases between. CDR3 in DNA: TGCGCCAGCAGCTTACAGGGAGTAGCTGGAAACACCATATATTTT. This translates into CASSLQGVAGNTIYF. Combining the CDR3 with reference TRBV5-1 and TRBJ1-3 gives the whole variable domain KAGVTQTPRYLIKTRGQQVTLSCSPISGHRSVSWYQQTPGQGLQFLFEYFSETQRNKGNFPGRFSGRQFSNSRSEMNVSTLELGDSALYLCASSLQGVAGNTIYFGEGSWLTVV.

The CDR3 sequence is CASSFLLAGGDNEQFF. Written as DNA, the CDR3 is TGCGCCAGCAGCTTCCTACTAGCGGGAGGGGACAATGAGCAGTTCTTC. This sequence joins TRBV5-1 and TRBJ2-1, with TRBD2 matching 13 bases. This CDR3 is 16 amino acids long. J gave up 5 bases and V 2 bases, and 4 bases lay outside the gene matches. CDR1 is SGHRS, CDR2 YFSETQ, per germline.

The genes are TRBV5-1 and TRBJ1-5, with 7 nucleotides matching TRBD1. Germline-derived CDR1 and CDR2 are SGHRS and YFSETQ. V was clipped by 4 bases and J by 0 bases; unmatched bases: 4. The CDR3 has 15 amino acids. The CDR3 loop reads CASSPGQYSNQPQHF. The CDR3 coding sequence is TGCGCCAGCAGCCCGGGACAGTATAGCAATCAGCCCCAGCATTTT.

The rearrangement joins TRBV9 to TRBJ2-7; maybe TRBD1 (6 bases). Trimming shortened V by 0 bases and J by 5 bases, and 12 bases separated the two germline ends. The CDR3 is 14 residues long. CDR1 is SGDLS, CDR2 YYNGEE, per germline. The CDR3 DNA reads as TGTGCCAGCAGCGTAGCAGGGGCTGATCACGAGCAGTACTTC. Translated, it gives CASSVAGADHEQYF.

The chain has TRBV4-1 and TRBJ2-5, with D perhaps matching TRBD1 (5 bases). The CDR3 is 16 amino acids. CDR1 is MGHRA, CDR2 YSYEKL, per germline. Trimming removed 1 base from V and 1 base from J, with 13 bases in between. The CDR3 protein is CASSQVGAAAQETQYF. Written as DNA, the CDR3 is TGCGCCAGCAGCCAAGTAGGGGCGGCGGCCCAAGAGACCCAGTACTTC.

The gene calls are TRBV2 and TRBJ2-7; D remains unclear. The germline gives CDR1 SNHLY, CDR2 FYNNEI. Trimming removed 2 bases at V and 4 bases at J, with 6 bases between. This CDR3 region has 12 residues. CDR3 residues: CASSETRYEQYF. Written as DNA, the CDR3 is TGTGCCAGCAGTGAAACGAGGTACGAGCAGTACTTC.

J is TRBJ2-7 and V is TRBV29-1; 8 positions agree with TRBD1. The CDR3 contains 13 residues. CDR1 and CDR2 (germline): SQVTM, ANQGSEA. Losses at the gene ends were 6 bases for V and 2 bases for J; bases not matched to a gene: 6. CDR3 sequence (DNA): TGCAGCGTGGAAACGACAGGGGCCTACGAGCAGTACTTC. It translates to CSVETTGAYEQYF.